The clone carrying this TCR beta chain was seen a few times. Treatment here: oral pan-JAK inhibitor, 5-10 mg twice daily. The sample originates from a study of CD8+ T cells in alopecia areata. Extraction and reverse transcription of RNA yielded cDNA as the sequencing template. Sequencing used immunoSEQ multiplex PCR; TCRdb keeps in-frame clones, though not all of them. This sample carries about 120,000 clones, 58% of them seen once, and the ten largest clones take around 30%. The germline V gene encodes CDR1 SQVTM and CDR2 ANQGSEA. This CDR3 contains 15 residues. V lost 0 bases to trimming and J lost 2 bases, with 13 bases between them.

The sample in question was CD8+ T cells sorted from blood, obtained at week 4, from a patient treated with tofacitinib. The rearrangement joins TRBV29-1 to TRBJ2-5; the D gene is possibly TRBD1 (6 bases). This TCR was recovered from a human donor with alopecia areata. The CDR3 loop reads CSVEDLWQGQETQYF. CDR3 nucleotides: TGCAGCGTTGAAGATCTATGGCAGGGGCAAGAGACCCAGTACTTC.